Listed below are T cell receptor beta chains from one sample, sequenced in a study of cytomegalovirus exposure and HLA in healthy donors. Clones were sequenced by immunoSEQ multiplex PCR, and TCRdb holds only the in-frame ones, with some missing. This table holds roughly 120,000 clones, roughly 78% found once. The sequenced sample consisted of PBMCs. The receptors were sampled from a man in his thirties or forties in good health and CMV-seronegative. CDR3s include the opening cysteine and the closing phenylalanine or tryptophan. Fields, in order: V gene, clone size, J gene, CDR3 protein. The listing skips clone size in some rows; elsewhere it reads once, few, many or a size class.

v_call: TRBV14
clone_size: once
j_call: TRBJ1-2
cdr3_aa: CASSQDRELGYTF

v_call: TRBV2
clone_size: NA
j_call: TRBJ2-2
cdr3_aa: CASSESIQNTGELFF

v_call: TRBV5-1
clone_size: few
j_call: TRBJ2-7
cdr3_aa: CASRTSGSYEQYF

v_call: TRBV7-9
clone_size: few
j_call: TRBJ1-3
cdr3_aa: CASSLVGSGNTIYF

v_call: TRBV7-8
clone_size: NA
j_call: TRBJ1-5
cdr3_aa: CASSLGGERNQPQHF

v_call: TRBV30
clone_size: NA
j_call: TRBJ1-1
cdr3_aa: CAWSVDFGGGAFF

v_call: TRBV19
clone_size: few
j_call: TRBJ1-1
cdr3_aa: CASTFGGMNTEAFF

v_call: TRBV7-8
clone_size: NA
j_call: TRBJ2-3
cdr3_aa: CASSQQGAKSDTQYF

v_call: TRBV29-1
clone_size: NA
j_call: TRBJ2-2
cdr3_aa: CSVGVGGPGELFF

v_call: TRBV29-1
clone_size: NA
j_call: TRBJ1-2
cdr3_aa: CSVEDLVAGAENYGYPF

v_call: TRBV5-1
clone_size: NA
j_call: TRBJ2-7
cdr3_aa: CASSFGTNSYEQYF

v_call: TRBV4-3
clone_size: NA
j_call: TRBJ1-1
cdr3_aa: CASTSAPGTARQAFF

v_call: TRBV11-2
clone_size: NA
j_call: TRBJ2-5
cdr3_aa: CASSLNSASGRGETQYF

v_call: TRBV6-5
clone_size: NA
j_call: TRBJ1-1
cdr3_aa: CASSYSPSSNTEAFF

v_call: TRBV11-3
clone_size: NA
j_call: TRBJ2-5
cdr3_aa: CASSARGTGGYETQYF

v_call: TRBV9
clone_size: once
j_call: TRBJ2-5
cdr3_aa: CASSVDPRVETQYF

v_call: TRBV11-2
clone_size: NA
j_call: TRBJ2-1
cdr3_aa: CASSFNSGAPNEQFF

v_call: TRBV11-2
clone_size: NA
j_call: TRBJ2-7
cdr3_aa: CASSAFSGGSYEQYF

v_call: TRBV12-5
clone_size: NA
j_call: TRBJ2-5
cdr3_aa: CASGSPEGAGETQYF

v_call: TRBV4-2
clone_size: few
j_call: TRBJ2-7
cdr3_aa: CASSQAGTDYEQYF

v_call: TRBV5-8
clone_size: NA
j_call: TRBJ2-3
cdr3_aa: CASGVYGALRFTDTQYF

v_call: TRBV7-9
clone_size: NA
j_call: TRBJ2-2
cdr3_aa: CSSSLDYLNTGELFF

v_call: TRBV19
clone_size: NA
j_call: TRBJ1-5
cdr3_aa: CASSGDRGDQPQHF

v_call: TRBV5-8
clone_size: once
j_call: TRBJ1-2
cdr3_aa: CASSWDRARQGYTF

v_call: TRBV9
clone_size: NA
j_call: TRBJ1-4
cdr3_aa: CASSVARETNEKLFF

v_call: TRBV13
clone_size: few
j_call: TRBJ1-1
cdr3_aa: CASSLESGRVPEAFF

v_call: TRBV11-3
clone_size: NA
j_call: TRBJ1-1
cdr3_aa: CASSSDRDRGHTEAFF

v_call: TRBV12-2
clone_size: NA
j_call: TRBJ1-1
cdr3_aa: CASRLQGYTEAFF

v_call: TRBV10-2
clone_size: once
j_call: TRBJ1-4
cdr3_aa: CASSESFVGGGEKLFF

v_call: TRBV5-1
clone_size: once
j_call: TRBJ2-3
cdr3_aa: CASSLEGGGTDTQYF

v_call: TRBV27
clone_size: NA
j_call: TRBJ2-7
cdr3_aa: CASSLVLAGIYEQYF

v_call: TRBV6-1
clone_size: NA
j_call: TRBJ1-5
cdr3_aa: CASRERDSRPNSNQPQHF

v_call: TRBV11-2
clone_size: NA
j_call: TRBJ1-2
cdr3_aa: CASSLDLANYGYTF

v_call: TRBV30
clone_size: few
j_call: TRBJ1-3
cdr3_aa: CAWSGITSREYVNTIYF

v_call: TRBV13
clone_size: NA
j_call: TRBJ1-1
cdr3_aa: CASSLGFGGRMNTEAFF

v_call: TRBV11-3
clone_size: NA
j_call: TRBJ2-1
cdr3_aa: CASSLRGALAGGGNEQFF

v_call: TRBV5-4
clone_size: NA
j_call: TRBJ2-6
cdr3_aa: CASSIEGVGANVLTF

v_call: TRBV7-8
clone_size: NA
j_call: TRBJ1-1
cdr3_aa: CASSLFAGSMNTEAFF

v_call: TRBV6-5
clone_size: NA
j_call: TRBJ2-3
cdr3_aa: CASSYDGEPSTDTQYF

v_call: TRBV5-4
clone_size: NA
j_call: TRBJ2-7
cdr3_aa: CASSTPTGPYEQYF

v_call: TRBV5-1
clone_size: NA
j_call: TRBJ2-7
cdr3_aa: CASSLAPYEQYF

v_call: TRBV6-5
clone_size: few
j_call: TRBJ1-1
cdr3_aa: CASRRALETEAFF

v_call: TRBV18
clone_size: NA
j_call: TRBJ2-2
cdr3_aa: CASSKTPNTGELFF

v_call: TRBV7-9
clone_size: NA
j_call: TRBJ2-3
cdr3_aa: CASSSPGPFGGRTQYF

v_call: TRBV5-1
clone_size: NA
j_call: TRBJ2-7
cdr3_aa: CASSGQGGSYEQYF

v_call: TRBV10-3
clone_size: NA
j_call: TRBJ2-2
cdr3_aa: CATKYTGELFF

v_call: TRBV5-1
clone_size: once
j_call: TRBJ1-1
cdr3_aa: CASSPRTGGDTEAFF

v_call: TRBV20-1
clone_size: NA
j_call: TRBJ2-1
cdr3_aa: CSARLRGEQFF